These T cell receptor beta chains were read from a single sample in a study of blood T cell repertoires in COVID-19. TCRdb's copy holds only in-frame clones and misses some; the assay was immunoSEQ multiplex PCR. This sample has a few hundred thousand clones, with 70% to 90% found just once. The source material was peripheral blood. The source is a man between 60 and 75 years old who had recovered from COVID-19. The CDR3 runs from the conserved cysteine through the conserved F or W. The D gene is left open where the match is weak. Some rows have no size entry. The others give once, few or many, or a class for an expanded clone.

d_call clone_size v_call cdr3_aa
- few TRBV6-1 CASSELAEGHQPQHF
- - TRBV5-6 CATQRYQGLGGELFF
- - TRBV6-2/TRBV6-3 CASSYRPGTQYF
- - TRBV29-1 CSVEALRSINEKLFF
- - TRBV14 CASSHPEQTHRINYEQYF
TRBD2 once TRBV28 CASSLFSGGIETQYF
TRBD1 - TRBV7-9 CASSHPLTGVWTEAFF
- - TRBV9 CASRTGSPQAFF
TRBD1 once TRBV6-6 CASSSGQGKEKLFF
- - TRBV6-5 CASSYLGANEKLFF
- once TRBV5-1 CASLDGGGLYNEQFF
TRBD1 - TRBV5-4 CASSLRQGANEKLFF
- - TRBV18 CASSPALSRGETQYF
TRBD1 - TRBV18 CASSPSRGGVSEAFF
- - TRBV28 CASLGGINEKLFF
- - TRBV11-2 CASSYRRGMNTGELFF
TRBD2 once TRBV9 CASSVELRGSSYNEQFF
- - TRBV7-9 CASSQFSGANVLTF
TRBD1 - TRBV11-2 CASSLRQGGSNTGELFF
TRBD2 few TRBV11-2 CASSFRLAGSYEQYF